The rows below give T cell receptor beta chains drawn from one sample of a study of cytomegalovirus exposure and HLA in healthy donors. The method was immunoSEQ multiplex PCR; TCRdb's version includes in-frame clones alone and lacks a portion of them. The data contain 140,000 to 150,000 clones, less than 10% of them singletons. Sequencing input: PBMCs. The receptors come from a man in his forties or fifties in good health and CMV-seronegative. Both conserved end residues are part of each CDR3. A D gene is named only where the DNA matches it firmly. Clone size appears in some rows only: once, few, many, or a class for an expanded clone.

len	abundance	v_gene	j_gene	d_gene	CDR3aa	CDR3nt
14	-	TRBV6-1	TRBJ1-1	TRBD1	CASHRGVGNTEAFF	TGTGCCAGCCACAGGGGTGTTGGTAACACTGAAGCTTTCTTT
15	few	TRBV27	TRBJ2-7	TRBD1	CTSSSRGQMAYEQYF	TGTACCAGCAGCAGCAGGGGGCAGATGGCCTACGAGCAGTACTTC
15	-	TRBV7-3	TRBJ2-5	TRBD1	CASSSQGARQETQYF	TGTGCCAGCAGCTCCCAGGGGGCCCGTCAAGAGACCCAGTACTTC
15	few	TRBV29-1	TRBJ2-2	-	CSVSPGGQNTGELFF	TGCAGCGTCTCCCCCGGCGGGCAGAACACCGGGGAGCTGTTTTTT
16	-	TRBV28	TRBJ2-2	TRBD2	CASSRQLAGAKGELFF	TGTGCCAGCAGCCGTCAACTAGCGGGAGCAAAGGGGGAGCTGTTTTTT
20	-	TRBV7-8	TRBJ2-6	TRBD1	CASSPTLWGTGSAGANVLTF	TGTGCCAGCAGCCCCACACTATGGGGGACAGGGAGTGCTGGGGCCAACGTCCTGACTTTC
14	few	TRBV19	TRBJ2-7	TRBD2	CASSIGEGSYEQYF	TGTGCCAGTAGTATAGGGGAGGGCTCCTACGAGCAGTACTTC
18	few	TRBV4-1	TRBJ2-2	TRBD2	CASSQEESGGRVTGELFF	TGCGCCAGCAGCCAAGAGGAGTCGGGAGGGAGGGTAACCGGGGAGCTGTTTTTT
17	-	TRBV11-2	TRBJ2-2	-	CASSSSRDLQFTGELFF	TGTGCCAGCAGCTCCTCTCGGGACTTACAATTTACCGGGGAGCTGTTTTTT
15	few	TRBV5-1	TRBJ2-5	-	CASSFRRGLQETQYF	TGCGCCAGCAGCTTTCGGAGGGGGCTTCAAGAGACCCAGTACTTC
12	-	TRBV6-5	TRBJ1-1	-	CASSSQVPEAFF	TGTGCCAGCAGTTCGCAGGTCCCTGAAGCTTTCTTT
17	-	TRBV14	TRBJ2-5	-	CASSHPEYRRGGETQYF	TGTGCCAGCAGCCACCCCGAGTACCGCAGGGGCGGAGAGACCCAGTACTTC
13	few	TRBV10-2	TRBJ2-7	-	CASRRAQLGEQYF	TGCGCCAGCAGGAGGGCTCAGCTTGGGGAGCAGTACTTC
16	-	TRBV5-1	TRBJ2-7	-	CASSLAGRGFAYEQYF	TGCGCCAGCAGCTTGGCCGGAAGGGGGTTCGCCTACGAGCAGTACTTC
14	few	TRBV5-6	TRBJ1-6	-	CASRPRGTNSPLHF	TGTGCCAGCAGACCACGGGGGACCAATTCACCCCTCCACTTT
14	-	TRBV6-1	TRBJ1-1	TRBD1	CASRKDREGSEAFF	TGTGCCAGCAGAAAGGACAGGGAAGGTTCTGAAGCTTTCTTT
15	-	TRBV10-3	TRBJ1-5	-	CAISEADRQGQPQHF	TGTGCCATCAGTGAGGCGGACAGACAAGGGCAGCCCCAGCATTTT
15	few	TRBV7-6	TRBJ1-4	TRBD1	CASSQNRGTHEKLFF	TGTGCCAGCAGCCAAAACAGGGGTACCCACGAAAAACTGTTTTTT
14	-	TRBV10-3	TRBJ1-1	-	CAISWGDANTEAFF	TGTGCCATCAGCTGGGGGGACGCGAACACTGAAGCTTTCTTT
16	-	TRBV5-4	TRBJ2-3	TRBD2	CASSDQRGAFTDTQYF	TGTGCCAGCAGCGACCAGCGGGGGGCATTCACAGATACGCAGTATTTT